The TCR beta chain under discussion was sequenced for a study of T cell responses to AZD1222 COVID-19 vaccine (dated by TCRdb to about 2021). In terms of the full investigation: AZD1222 recipients given second doses at about 4 weeks or at about 12 weeks were pooled, since spike-specific TCR depth and breadth were not found to differ between the two schedules. A total of 240 or so trial participants underwent TCR sequencing, of whom nearly 210 had received two doses of AZD1222 and around 25 had received two doses of the MenACWY control vaccine. Trial participants were enrolled into age subgroups of 18-55, 56-69 and 70-plus years, which contained about 150, 28 and 57 TCR-sequenced participants, respectively. Findings and caveats that apply to the study as a whole: The whole spike protein was spanned by vaccine-associated CD4 TCRs, and dominant responses were seen in regions 160-218 and 743-854. Because no samples from the day 14 peak response were available, repertoires could be characterized only after the peak T cell response. In the small 56-69-year group, the increase in depth fell short of significance, most likely because of low power. Participants were mostly white British and included more females than males, and it was suggested by the authors that clonal diversity may have been underestimated. Conclusions about previously exposed vaccinees were limited because only six AZD1222 recipients were SARS-CoV-2 seropositive at baseline. After two AZD1222 doses, spike-specific TCR breadth and depth were significantly higher than at day 0 and than in MenACWY recipients. Epitopes outside the regions mutated in the B.1.351 and B.1.1.7 variants were reportedly recognized by nearly half of the unique spike-specific TCRs.

The time point label here, explained by the study, means: baseline before first vaccination. Vaccinee samples came from UK trials COV001 and COV002, including a single-blind randomized controlled phase 2/3 trial of AZD1222 (ChAdOx1 nCoV-19) in healthy adults. Trial participant PBMC samples were collected at day 0 and day 28 after the second dose for TCRbeta chain sequencing. V is pared back by 5 bases and J by 4 bases, with 6 bases lying between the germline termini. According to the germline V gene, CDR1 reads SGHVS and CDR2 reads FNYEAQ. Taken from cysteine to phenylalanine, the CDR3 has 12 residues. The kept DNA is CDR3 alone, 36 bases in frame from the first base. The CDR3 regions of human TCRbeta chains were subjected to immunosequencing. In the original analysis: TCRs in the repertoires were matched against a reference library of SARS-CoV-2-specific TCRs that had been generated with the MIRA antigen-specificity platform. Breadth was defined as the fraction of unique TCRs that were SARS-CoV-2-associated, and depth was defined as the fraction of total T cells that were SARS-CoV-2-associated. Each spike-specific TCR was assigned to its reactive spike region and to a CD4 or CD8 class using the MIRA data. Log10-transformed breadth and depth values were compared by one-way ANOVA with Sidak's multiple comparisons tests. The clones in this table, taken by TCRdb from immuneACCESS, are in-frame only. Not every clone is retained; where verified, under half of the shortfall comes from an unresolved V gene, and the cause of the rest is unknown. V and J calls plus clone size are reproduced from that table; the DNA served to infer D and trimming. The sample contains 160,000 or so clones, roughly nine tenths of them found a single time. The top ten constitute about 3% of the sample.

With regard to this clone: The antigen this receptor binds is unknown. Nothing much larger sits one base from this clone, and base qualities are not available.

The V gene is TRBV7-6 and the J gene is TRBJ2-1; no D gene is confidently identified. Sample: peripheral blood, taken on day 0 of AZD1222 vaccination. The TCR sequence derives from an adult in good health. The CDR3 protein: CASSASYNEQFF. In nucleotide form, the sequence is TGTGCCAGCAGCGCCTCGTACAATGAGCAGTTCTTC.